The 27 T cell receptor beta chains below were found in one sample sequenced in a study of shared clonotypes between healthy human individuals. Using immunoSEQ multiplex PCR, the repertoire was profiled, and TCRdb retains in-frame clones only, with some absent. Of about 2.1 million clones in the sample, just over 90% were seen once. The naive CD8 subset, CD45RO-negative cells positively selected for CCR7, excluded terminally differentiated effector memory CD45RA+ cells. Source material: naive CD8+ T cells from PBMCs. The receptors here all came from a man between 18 and 35 years old in good health. Some clones in this sample may be carry-over from other donors' samples.

This sequence joins TRBV6-4 and TRBJ2-1, with D tentatively TRBD1 (6 bases). V was cut by 10 bases and J by 0 bases, with 16 bases left in between. The CDR3 loop spans 15 amino acids. Germline V gene lookup returns CDR1 MRHNA and CDR2 SNTAGT. As DNA, the CDR3 is TGTGCCACCTCTCTGAGGGGGAGCTCCTACAATGAGCAGTTCTTC. This codes for CATSLRGSSYNEQFF.

The chain is built from TRBV5-1 and TRBJ2-5, with 9 nucleotides matching TRBD1. With 5 bases clipped from V and 1 base from J, the junction kept 3 bases outside the gene matches. Germline CDR1 reads SGHRS; CDR2 reads YFSETQ. The CDR3 has 14 amino acids. Here the CDR3 DNA reads TGCGCCAGCAGGACGGACAGGGGCCAAGAGACCCAGTACTTC. Amino acid sequence: CASRTDRGQETQYF.

The chain carries TRBV7-9 and TRBJ1-5; no reliable D call. Trimming shortened V by 4 bases and J by 5 bases, and 12 bases separated the two germline ends. The CDR3 runs to 14 residues. Germline lookup yields CDR1 SEHNR and CDR2 FQNEAQ (reference sequence). The CDR3 reads CASSSRLSDQPQHF. CDR3 nucleotides: TGTGCCAGCAGCTCCCGTCTCAGCGATCAGCCCCAGCATTTT.

The rearrangement links TRBV28 to TRBJ2-7, with D unclear. The V gene lost 10 bases and the J gene lost 0 bases, with 13 bases spanning the gap. The CDR3 is made up of 13 amino acids. Germline-derived CDR1 and CDR2 are MDHEN and SYDVKM. The CDR3 sequence is CAIQLQHSYEQYF. The CDR3, as DNA: TGTGCCATCCAACTACAGCACTCCTACGAGCAGTACTTC. The full variable domain, its missing parts supplied by reference TRBV28 and TRBJ2-7, is DVKVTQSSRYLVKRTGEKVFLECVQDMDHENMFWYRQDPGLGLRLIYFSYDVKMKEKGDIPEGYSVSREKKERFSLILESASTNQTSMYLCAIQLQHSYEQYFGPGTRLTVT.

This clone was seen a single time. The CDR3 DNA sequence: TGTGCCAGCAGCCTGGAAGCTAGCCTCCAAGAGACCCAGTACTTC. This sequence encodes CASSLEASLQETQYF. The V gene is TRBV9, the J gene TRBJ2-5, with D possibly being TRBD2 (5 bases). CDR1 is SGDLS and CDR2 is YYNGEE in the germline V gene. CDR3 size: 15 residues. Trimming took 4 bases from V and 1 from J, leaving 14 bases between them.

V and J are TRBV4-3 and TRBJ2-1; D unclear. CDR1 is LGHNA and CDR2 is YSLEER in the germline V gene. Trimming left V 1 base short and J 6 bases short, with 10 bases between. The CDR3 covers 14 residues. The CDR3 sequence: CASSQGLSSNEQFF. In DNA, the CDR3 is TGCGCCAGCAGCCAAGGTCTGAGTAGCAATGAGCAGTTCTTC.

This rearrangement joins TRBV2 to TRBJ2-7, with 7 bases that match TRBD1. J was trimmed by 6 bases and V by 1 base; bases with no gene match: 0. In germline, CDR1 is SNHLY, CDR2 FYNNEI. The CDR3 covers 12 residues. The CDR3 DNA reads TGTGCCAGCAGTGAAGGGACAGGCGAGCAGTACTTC. Protein product: CASSEGTGEQYF.

V is TRBV27 and J is TRBJ1-5; D remains ambiguous. CDR3 size: 15 residues. Germline V gene sequence: CDR1 MNHEY, CDR2 SMNVEV (reference sequence). V was trimmed by 8 bases and J by 2 bases, leaving 16 bases between them. In DNA, the CDR3 is TGTGCCAGCGCTCTGACCGGGTACGGCAATCAGCCCCAGCATTTT. It specifies CASALTGYGNQPQHF.

The V call is TRBV15, the J call TRBJ2-7; D unclear. Trimming took off 1 base at V and 4 bases at J, with 11 bases between the two ends. Per the germline V gene, CDR1 is LNHNV and CDR2 is YYDKDF (reference sequence). The CDR3 is 14 residues long. The CDR3 loop reads CATSRGGRIYEQYF. For the CDR3, the DNA is TGTGCCACCAGCAGAGGCGGTAGGATTTACGAGCAGTACTTC.

This chain links TRBV19 with TRBJ2-1; possibly TRBD2 for D (6 bases). CDR1 is LNHDA and CDR2 is SQIVND in the germline V gene (reference sequence). V lost 8 bases, J lost 6 bases, and 17 bases lay in between. The CDR3 length is 14 residues. The CDR3 spells CASGLPGGVNEQFF. For the CDR3, the DNA is TGTGCCAGTGGACTTCCCGGGGGAGTCAATGAGCAGTTCTTC.

As to this clone: Other DNA sequences of this sample code for an identical CDR3. The genes are TRBV6-5 and TRBJ1-1; D not resolved. CDR3 size: 13 residues. CDR1 is MNHEY, CDR2 SVGAGI, per germline. V shed 0 bases and J shed 4 bases, with 6 bases lying between them. The CDR3 DNA reads as TGTGCCAGCAGTTACTCTACAGCCACTGAAGCTTTCTTT. This gives the protein CASSYSTATEAFF.

This chain joins TRBV9 and TRBJ1-4, with 10 nucleotides matching TRBD1. Germline CDR1 is SGDLS and CDR2 is YYNGEE. V was pared by 3 bases and J by 8 bases, with 7 bases of the junction left unmatched. The CDR3 is made up of 15 amino acids. CDR3 DNA sequence: TGTGCCAGCAGCGGAAACCGGGACAGGGGCGAAAAACTGTTTTTT. Translation gives CASSGNRDRGEKLFF. Supplemented by reference TRBV9 and TRBJ1-4, the full variable domain reads DSGVTQTPKHLITATGQRVTLRCSPRSGDLSVYWYQQSLDQGLQFLIQYYNGEERAKGNILERFSAQQFPDLHSELNLSSLELGDSALYFCASSGNRDRGEKLFFGSGTQLSVL.

The chain carries TRBV30 and TRBJ1-1, with TRBD1 as a possible D gene (6 bases). The CDR3 has 14 amino acids. Per the germline V gene, CDR1 is GTSNPN and CDR2 is SVGIG (reference sequence). Trimming took off 0 bases at V and 3 bases at J, with 11 bases between the two ends. The CDR3 region has the DNA TGTGCCTGGAGTGTTTCCGGGGGCTACACTGAAGCTTTCTTT. Its protein product is CAWSVSGGYTEAFF. Together with reference TRBV30 and TRBJ1-1, the CDR3 gives the full variable domain: SQTIHQWPATLVQPVGSPLSLECTVEGTSNPNLYWYRQAAGRGLQLLFYSVGIGQISSEVPQNLSASRPQDRQFILSSKKLLLSDSGFYLCAWSVSGGYTEAFFGQGTRLTVV.

This chain uses TRBV19 with TRBJ2-7; D is unclear. The V gene's germline CDR1 is LNHDA and CDR2 SQIVND (reference sequence). The CDR3 length is 18 residues. The germline V and J ends were trimmed by 1 base and 0 bases, with 19 bases remaining between them. CDR3 protein: CASSIAVVNADFSYEQYF. The DNA for the CDR3 is TGTGCCAGTAGTATAGCGGTGGTTAACGCTGATTTCTCCTACGAGCAGTACTTC.

The CDR3 here is CASSLSPLTQYEQYF. The DNA for the CDR3 is TGTGCCAGCAGTTTAAGCCCCCTTACCCAATACGAGCAGTACTTC. J is TRBJ2-7 and V is TRBV28; D gene ambiguous. Germline CDR1 MDHEN, CDR2 SYDVKM. V dropped 2 bases and J dropped 4 bases, with 15 bases sitting between them. This CDR3 region has 15 residues.

The gene calls are TRBV2 and TRBJ2-7; a possible D gene is TRBD2 (6 bases). This CDR3 is 13 amino acids long. The V gene lost 7 bases and the J gene lost 4 bases, with 14 bases spanning the gap. CDR1 is SNHLY, CDR2 FYNNEI, per germline. This chain's CDR3 is CASKGGEGYEQYF. The CDR3 DNA is TGTGCCAGCAAAGGCGGGGAAGGTTACGAGCAGTACTTC.

The V gene is TRBV28, the J gene TRBJ2-6, with 11 bases matching TRBD1. V was clipped by 2 bases and J by 0 bases; unmatched bases: 18. CDR3 length equals 23 residues. Germline CDR1 is MDHEN and CDR2 is SYDVKM. The CDR3 here is CASSLEDWTGGEIFRSGANVLTF. The DNA of the CDR3 is TGTGCCAGCAGTTTAGAGGACTGGACAGGGGGCGAAATTTTCCGCTCTGGGGCCAACGTCCTGACTTTC.

In this sample, this clone turned up a few times. Other DNA sequences from this sample encode an identical CDR3 as well. The chain employs TRBV5-5 and TRBJ2-7, with no clear D. Germline V CDR1 and CDR2: SGHKS, YYEKEE (reference sequence). The CDR3 has 11 residues. The V and J ends lost 1 base and 2 bases respectively, with 1 base between them. The CDR3, as DNA: TGTGCCAGCAGCTTGACCTACGAGCAGTACTTC. Its translation: CASSLTYEQYF.

The chain has TRBV9 and TRBJ2-7; tentatively, D is TRBD1 (7 bases). CDR3 length: 14 amino acids. The germline V gene encodes CDR1 SGDLS and CDR2 YYNGEE. V lost 4 bases to trimming and J lost 4 bases, with 15 bases between them. CDR3 bases: TGTGCCAGCAGCCAGGGGGGAGAGGAGTACGAGCAGTACTTC. It yields the protein CASSQGGEEYEQYF.

The CDR3 loop is CASSLSMTDYNEQFF. DNA for the CDR3: TGTGCCAGCAGTTTATCGATGACGGATTACAATGAGCAGTTCTTC. The J gene is TRBJ2-1, the V gene TRBV27; D call uncertain. The CDR3 covers 15 residues. CDR1 is MNHEY, CDR2 SMNVEV, per germline (reference sequence). The germline V and J ends were trimmed by 0 bases and 4 bases, with 10 bases remaining between them.

This chain uses TRBV5-1 with TRBJ2-1; perhaps TRBD2 as D (5 bases). CDR1 is SGHRS and CDR2 is YFSETQ in the germline V gene. Deletions cut 7 bases from V and 2 bases from J, with 7 bases between. CDR3 length: 12 amino acids. CDR3 DNA: TGCGCCAGCGGGAGCACCTACAATGAGCAGTTCTTC. Amino acid sequence: CASGSTYNEQFF.

There are a few counts of this clone. Compared with germline, one end of the junction differs, possibly owing to a read error. The chain employs TRBV29-1 and TRBJ1-1; D gene uncertain. The length of the CDR3 is 11 residues. Looked up from germline, CDR1 is SQVTM and CDR2 is ANQGSEA. The CDR3 loop is CTIGSNTEAFF. CDR3 nucleotides: TGTACTATTGGGAGTAACACTGAAGCTTTCTTT.

This clone was seen just once. The rearrangement uses TRBV7-8 and TRBJ2-3, with 12 bases matching TRBD2. J was trimmed by 1 base and V by 5 bases; bases with no gene match: 4. This CDR3 is 16 amino acids long. Germline V gene sequence: CDR1 SGHVS, CDR2 FQNEAQ. In nucleotides, the CDR3 is TGTGCCAGCAGCCCAGGACTAGCGGGACGCACAGATACGCAGTATTTT. Its translation: CASSPGLAGRTDTQYF.

V usage is TRBV27 and J usage is TRBJ2-7; 10 bases line up with TRBD2. The germline V gene encodes CDR1 MNHEY and CDR2 SMNVEV (reference sequence). Unmatched junction bases numbered 6, after V lost 1 base and J lost 6 bases. CDR3 length: 15 amino acids. CDR3 loop: CASSLFLAGVSEQYF. The CDR3 region has the DNA TGTGCCAGCAGTTTATTTCTAGCGGGAGTTAGCGAGCAGTACTTC.

J is TRBJ2-7 and V is TRBV5-5, with D uncertain. The ends were cut back, 2 bases at V and 0 bases at J, with 9 bases in the middle. This CDR3 contains 14 residues. Per the germline V gene, CDR1 is SGHKS and CDR2 is YYEKEE (reference sequence). The DNA for the CDR3 is TGTGCCAGCAGCTTCTGGGTGCCCTCCTACGAGCAGTACTTC. It is translated as CASSFWVPSYEQYF.

The rearrangement joins TRBV28 to TRBJ1-2, with D maybe TRBD1 (5 bases). The CDR3 totals 16 residues. CDR1 is MDHEN and CDR2 is SYDVKM in the germline V gene. The ends were cut back, 7 bases at V and 4 bases at J, with 22 bases in the middle. The CDR3 DNA follows: TGTGCCAGCAACGCCGACAGTGCGGCGCTCGGCTATGGCTACACCTTC. Protein product: CASNADSAALGYGYTF.

The chain joins TRBV6-6 to TRBJ2-7, with 7 positions matching TRBD2. This CDR3 region has 13 residues. The V segment lost 6 bases and the J segment 7 bases; nucleotides outside the gene matches: 9. Germline CDR1 reads MNHNY; CDR2 reads SVGAGI (reference sequence). CDR3 sequence reads: CASSEGGGPEQYF. The CDR3 region has the DNA TGTGCCAGCAGCGAAGGCGGGGGACCGGAGCAGTACTTC.